This TCR beta chain was identified during a study of patients and donors after allogeneic stem cell transplantation. TCRdb redid the calling of the RT-PCR reads with MiXCR, one entry per CDR3 protein. The sample lists some 960,000 distinct CDR3 sequences, about a sixth seen once, with around 6% in the top ten. This clonotype was observed a few times. Trimming removed 0 bases from V and 4 bases from J, with 12 bases in between. Germline V lookup: CDR1 ENHRY, CDR2 SYGVKD. This CDR3 has 15 residues. Sequences were obtained from blood, either unsorted or a sorted T cell fraction (not recorded which). V usage is TRBV10-3 and J usage is TRBJ2-5, with a possible D match to TRBD1 (6 bases). This TCR was recovered from a human donor who was either an allogeneic HSCT recipient or a stem cell or donor lymphocyte infusion donor (not recorded which). It is not recorded whose cells these are; they may come from a transplant donor. CDR3 nucleotide sequence: TGTGCCATCAGTGAGTCGACTACAGGGTTAGAGACCCAGTACTTC. Encoded protein: CAISESTTGLETQYF.